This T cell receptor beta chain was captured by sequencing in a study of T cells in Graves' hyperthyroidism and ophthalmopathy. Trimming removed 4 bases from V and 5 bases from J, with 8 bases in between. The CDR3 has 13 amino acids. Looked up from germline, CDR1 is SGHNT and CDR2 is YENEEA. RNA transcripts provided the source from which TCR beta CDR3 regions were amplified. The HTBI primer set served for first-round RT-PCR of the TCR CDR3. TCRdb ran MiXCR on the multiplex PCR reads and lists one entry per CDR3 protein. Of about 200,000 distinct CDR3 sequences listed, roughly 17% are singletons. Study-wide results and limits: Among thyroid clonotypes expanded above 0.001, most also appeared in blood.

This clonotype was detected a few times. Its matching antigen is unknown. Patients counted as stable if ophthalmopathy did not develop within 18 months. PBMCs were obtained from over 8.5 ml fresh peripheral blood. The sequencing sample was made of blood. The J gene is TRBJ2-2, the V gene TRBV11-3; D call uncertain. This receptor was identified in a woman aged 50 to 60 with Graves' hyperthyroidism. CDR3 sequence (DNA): TGTGCCAGCAGCTCCCTGGCGACCGGGGAGCTGTTTTTT. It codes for CASSSLATGELFF.